This T cell receptor (beta chain) stems from a study of blood T cells in healthy people across ages. The sample holds a few counts of this clonotype. Sample-barcoded 5' priming and a J-beta primer mix drove a second PCR of roughly 7 to 11 cycles. TCRdb reprocessed the 5' RACE reads via MiXCR and lists one record per CDR3 protein. The sample has 1 million or so distinct CDR3 sequences, approximately 26% seen once; the top ten hold about 0.72%. It was about 10 milliliters of peripheral blood that were drawn from each donor. Germline lookup yields CDR1 SGHVS and CDR2 FQNEAQ. The V gene end was trimmed by 5 bases and the J gene end by 6 bases; junction bases not matched to a gene: 6. The CDR3 covers 15 residues. The data also belong to a second study, concerning T cells of mothers and their children. Per that study: Over 10 million reads per mother and some 3 million per child were obtained.

Specimen: blood. The receptor's source is a girl aged 2 to 10 in good health. This rearrangement joins TRBV7-8 to TRBJ2-1; 11 nucleotides match TRBD2. CDR3 nucleotide sequence: TGTGCCAGCAGCCCCTCGACTAGCGGGATCAATGAGCAGTTCTTC. Residues: CASSPSTSGINEQFF.